Listed here are 17 T cell receptor beta chains from one sample, sequenced in a study of cytomegalovirus exposure and HLA in healthy donors. The PCR contained 60 Vbeta and 13 Jbeta primers. The data were produced by immunoSEQ multiplex PCR, yet TCRdb's version contains in-frame clones alone and is incomplete. This table has 200,000 to 250,000 clones, around four fifths appearing once. The sample consisted of PBMCs. These receptors all stem from a woman aged 40-49 years in good health and CMV-seronegative.

The chain is built from TRBV2 and TRBJ1-2; 7 bases line up with TRBD1. Losses at the gene ends were 0 bases for V and 10 bases for J; bases not matched to a gene: 14. From germline, CDR1 is SNHLY and CDR2 FYNNEI. The CDR3 has 16 residues. This CDR3 reads CASSEARWDSGRVYTF. As DNA, the CDR3 is TGTGCCAGCAGTGAAGCCCGTTGGGACAGCGGGAGAGTCTACACCTTC.

This clone has only one observation. The chain couples TRBV19 to TRBJ2-1; the match to TRBD2 covers 10 bases. The V and J ends lost 6 bases and 8 bases, in that order; junction bases with no gene match: 4. CDR3 size: 13 residues. Germline V gene lookup returns CDR1 LNHDA and CDR2 SQIVND (reference sequence). The CDR3 loop reads CASRLAGFDEQFF. The CDR3 DNA is TGTGCCAGTAGACTAGCGGGGTTTGATGAGCAGTTCTTC.

The genes are TRBV2 and TRBJ2-7, with D tentatively TRBD1 (6 bases). Germline CDR1 SNHLY, CDR2 FYNNEI. CDR3 size: 12 residues. The germline V and J ends were trimmed by 8 bases and 2 bases, with 10 bases remaining between them. The CDR3 sequence is CASLDRAYEQYF. In DNA, the CDR3 is TGTGCCAGCTTGGACAGAGCCTACGAGCAGTACTTC.

The chain recombines TRBV15 with TRBJ2-7; 7 nucleotides line up with TRBD1. Losses at the gene ends were 0 bases for V and 6 bases for J; bases not matched to a gene: 8. CDR1 and CDR2 (germline): LNHNV, YYDKDF (reference sequence). The CDR3 totals 15 residues. This CDR3 reads CATSRDFGRGSEQYF. The DNA for the CDR3 is TGTGCCACCAGCAGAGATTTCGGCAGGGGGTCCGAGCAGTACTTC.

The rearrangement joins TRBV7-9 to TRBJ1-6, with TRBD1 identical over 10 bases. CDR3 length: 14 residues. The trim removed 8 bases at V and 8 bases at J, leaving 6 bases unmatched. CDR1 SEHNR and CDR2 FQNEAQ come from the germline V gene (reference sequence). The CDR3 loop reads CASQGGTGDSPLHF. CDR3 coding DNA: TGTGCCAGCCAGGGAGGGACAGGGGATTCACCCCTCCACTTT.

The chain couples TRBV25-1 to TRBJ2-5, with 9 nucleotides matching TRBD1. V gave up 3 bases and J gave up 1 base; unmatched junction bases: 6. Per the germline V gene, CDR1 is MGHDK and CDR2 is SYGVNS. This CDR3 region has 16 residues. DNA of the CDR3: TGTGCCAGCAGTGATTCCGGGACAGGGACCCAAGAGACCCAGTACTTC. This encodes CASSDSGTGTQETQYF. Complete variable domain (other parts from reference TRBV25-1 and TRBJ2-5): EADIYQTPRYLVIGTGKKITLECSQTMGHDKMYWYQQDPGMELHLIHYSYGVNSTEKGDLSSESTVSRIRTEHFPLTLESARPSHTSQYLCASSDSGTGTQETQYFGPGTRLLVL.

The chain combines TRBV6-6 with TRBJ2-3; D might be TRBD2 (6 bases). The germline V and J ends were trimmed by 5 bases and 3 bases, with 15 bases remaining between them. The germline V gene has CDR1 MNHNY and CDR2 SVGAGI (reference sequence). The CDR3 sequence is 15 residues long. In DNA form, the CDR3 reads TGTGCCAGCAGTGACCGGGTCGGGGGAACAGATACGCAGTATTTT. This codes for CASSDRVGGTDTQYF.

V and J are TRBV11-3 and TRBJ2-2; D not resolved. V was trimmed by 5 bases and J by 1 base, leaving 8 bases between them. Germline CDR1 reads SGHNT; CDR2 reads YENEEA. CDR3 length equals 14 residues. The CDR3 sequence is CASSPRQNTGELFF. Here the CDR3 DNA reads TGTGCCAGCAGCCCCAGGCAGAACACCGGGGAGCTGTTTTTT.

The chain is built from TRBV9 and TRBJ1-2; 9 nucleotides align to TRBD1. Germline V gives CDR1 SGDLS, CDR2 YYNGEE. The CDR3 runs to 17 residues. Unmatched junction bases numbered 14, after V lost 0 bases and J lost 8 bases. CDR3 loop: CASSVDSTGGGLRGYTF. The CDR3 DNA is TGTGCCAGCAGCGTAGACTCGACAGGGGGAGGGTTGAGGGGCTACACCTTC.

The chain couples TRBV6-5 to TRBJ2-3, with 10 bases matching TRBD2. The CDR3 is 15 amino acids. CDR1 is MNHEY, CDR2 SVGAGI, per germline. With V trimmed by 6 bases and J by 2 bases, 5 bases remained unmatched. CDR3 protein: CASSPSGGHTDTQYF. CDR3 nucleotides: TGTGCCAGCAGCCCTAGCGGGGGCCACACAGATACGCAGTATTTT.

CDR3 region: CASSLDSALAEAFF. The CDR3, as DNA: TGTGCCAGCAGCTTAGATTCCGCCCTGGCCGAAGCTTTCTTT. The V and J genes are TRBV7-9 and TRBJ1-1; no definite D call. The V and J ends lost 1 base and 8 bases respectively, with 14 bases between them. Germline lookup yields CDR1 SEHNR and CDR2 FQNEAQ (reference sequence). CDR3 length: 14 amino acids.

In the case of this clone: Mismatch with germline at one junction end may stem from a read error. The same CDR3 also results from other DNA sequences found in this sample. The chain links TRBV15 to TRBJ1-2; perhaps TRBD1 as D (5 bases). CDR1 and CDR2 (germline): LNHNV, YYDKDF (reference sequence). The CDR3 has 13 amino acids. The CDR3 DNA sequence: TGTGCCACCAGCAGCGACAGATTCTATGGCTACACTTTC. Its protein is CATSSDRFYGYTF.

The V gene is TRBV6-5, the J gene TRBJ2-7; weak D call: TRBD1 (6 bases). Germline assignment: CDR1 MNHEY and CDR2 SVGAGI. The CDR3 is 15 amino acids. Trimming removed 7 bases from V and 7 bases from J, with 23 bases in between. This CDR3 is CASKKQGSVRGEQYF. For the CDR3, the DNA is TGTGCCAGCAAAAAACAGGGATCGGTCCGAGGGGAGCAGTACTTC.

The chain links TRBV5-1 to TRBJ1-4; 10 bases are shared with TRBD1. CDR1 and CDR2 from the germline V gene are SGHRS and YFSETQ. Trimming cost V 0 bases and J 6 bases; bases outside gene matches: 2. The CDR3 contains 15 residues. The CDR3 region has the DNA TGCGCCAGCAGCTTGGTCGGGACAGGGGATGAAAAACTGTTTTTT. Its protein is CASSLVGTGDEKLFF.

The J gene is TRBJ1-2, the V gene TRBV6-5, with TRBD1 matching 8 bases. The trim removed 5 bases at V and 5 bases at J, leaving 10 bases unmatched. CDR1 is MNHEY, CDR2 SVGAGI, per germline. This CDR3 has 15 amino acids. This CDR3 reads CASSRGRTGIYGYTF. Here the CDR3 DNA reads TGTGCCAGCAGTCGTGGTAGGACAGGGATATATGGCTACACCTTC.

The J gene is TRBJ1-1, the V gene TRBV6-5; a weak D match, TRBD1 (5 bases). The CDR3 consists of 16 residues. V lost 0 bases, J lost 1 base, and 12 bases lay in between. The germline V gene encodes CDR1 MNHEY and CDR2 SVGAGI. Here the CDR3 reads CASSYSFYRQNTEAFF. In DNA form, the CDR3 reads TGTGCCAGCAGTTACTCGTTTTACAGGCAGAACACTGAAGCTTTCTTT.

Only a few counts were recorded for this clone. The V and J genes are TRBV6-6 and TRBJ1-3, with D perhaps TRBD1 (5 bases). CDR1 MNHNY and CDR2 SVGAGI come from the germline V gene (reference sequence). This CDR3 is built from 10 residues. Trimming pared 6 bases from V and 8 bases from J, leaving 5 bases between. The CDR3 bases are TGTGCCAGCAGCAGGGACACCATATATTTT. This encodes CASSRDTIYF.